Sequencing of this T cell receptor beta chain was carried out in a study of T cells after yellow fever vaccination. Study-level background: It was SMART-Seq v4 Ultra Low Input that prepared the fractions with low cell numbers.

Trimming stripped 3 bases from V and 1 base from J, with 10 bases between. CDR3 size: 15 residues. Study-wide results and caveats: From the bulk population, abundant clonotypes could contaminate and appear within FACS-sorted repertoires. A weaker secondary response peaked on day 5, the primary on day 15.

TCR cDNA, made by 5'RACE template switching, carried an added universal primer site and UMIs. TCRdb reprocessed the 5' RACE reads with MiXCR, giving one entry per CDR3 protein. The table shows roughly 400,000 distinct CDR3 sequences, with 18% occurring only once. This clonotype showed up just a few times. Antigen: not known. The source of this sequence is a man aged 18-30 years who received the YFV17D yellow fever vaccine. The sample in question was PBMCs, obtained before the yellow fever booster vaccination. The chain couples TRBV12-3 or TRBV12-4 to TRBJ2-1; a possible D gene is TRBD1 (5 bases). For the CDR3, the DNA is TGTGCCAGCAGTTTCGACAGATTGTCCTACAATGAGCAGTTCTTC. It codes for CASSFDRLSYNEQFF.